This TCR beta chain was captured in a study of siplizumab effects on memory and regulatory T cells. Study-wide results and limits: Mappable alloreactive CD4+ clones were on average around 69% Treg-derived with siplizumab, approximately 30% in controls. Few alloreactive clones mapped to unstimulated subsets. The suppressive capacity of proliferating Tregs from siplizumab cultures remained unconfirmed.

The CDR3 loop spans 14 amino acids. V was clipped by 3 bases and J by 4 bases, with 13 bases between them. CDR1 and CDR2 from the germline V gene are SGHRS and YFSETQ. Concerning this clone itself: Its antigen is as yet unknown.

Assays examined about 9.1 x 10^4 TCR templates per sample. Some clones are missing from TCRdb's copy, which holds only in-frame ones; the method was immunoSEQ multiplex PCR. Here the sample spans roughly 50,000 clones, over 90% being singletons. The chain couples TRBV5-1 to TRBJ1-2; a possible D gene is TRBD1 (5 bases). The sequenced sample was CD8+ T cells sorted from blood. The receptor was isolated from a human donor in good health. The CDR3 DNA is TGCGCCAGCAGCTCGGTCAGGGTTAGCTATGGCTACACCTTC. It translates to CASSSVRVSYGYTF.